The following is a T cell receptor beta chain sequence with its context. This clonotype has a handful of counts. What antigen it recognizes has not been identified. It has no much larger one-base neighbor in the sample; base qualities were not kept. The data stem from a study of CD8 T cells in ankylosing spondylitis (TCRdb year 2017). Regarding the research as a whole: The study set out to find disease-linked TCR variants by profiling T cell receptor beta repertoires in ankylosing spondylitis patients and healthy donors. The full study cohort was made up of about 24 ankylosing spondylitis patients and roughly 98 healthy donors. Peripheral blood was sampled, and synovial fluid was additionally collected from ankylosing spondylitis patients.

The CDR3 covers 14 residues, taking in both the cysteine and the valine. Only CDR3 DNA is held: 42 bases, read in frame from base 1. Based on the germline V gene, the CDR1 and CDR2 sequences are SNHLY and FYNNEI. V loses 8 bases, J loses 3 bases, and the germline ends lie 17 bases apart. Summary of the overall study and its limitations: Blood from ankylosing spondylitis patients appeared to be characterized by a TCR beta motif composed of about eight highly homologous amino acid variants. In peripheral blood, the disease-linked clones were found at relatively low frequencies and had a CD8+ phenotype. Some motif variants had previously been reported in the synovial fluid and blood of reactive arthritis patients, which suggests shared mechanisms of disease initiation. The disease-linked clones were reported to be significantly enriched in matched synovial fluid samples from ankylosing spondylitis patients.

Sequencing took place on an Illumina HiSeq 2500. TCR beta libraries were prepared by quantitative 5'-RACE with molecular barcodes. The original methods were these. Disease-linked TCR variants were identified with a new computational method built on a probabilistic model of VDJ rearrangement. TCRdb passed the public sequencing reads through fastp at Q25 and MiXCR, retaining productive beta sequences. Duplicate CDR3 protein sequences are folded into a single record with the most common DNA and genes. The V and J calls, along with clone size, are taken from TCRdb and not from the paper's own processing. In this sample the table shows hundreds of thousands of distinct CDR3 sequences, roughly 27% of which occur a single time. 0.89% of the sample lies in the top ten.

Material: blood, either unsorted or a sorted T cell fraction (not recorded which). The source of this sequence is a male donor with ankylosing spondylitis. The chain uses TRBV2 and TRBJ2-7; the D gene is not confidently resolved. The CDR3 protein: CASERTFGDYEQYV. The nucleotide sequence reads TGTGCCAGCGAGAGGACGTTTGGGGACTACGAGCAGTACGTC.